This T cell receptor beta chain was sequenced in a study of cytotoxic CD8 clonotypes in ibrutinib-treated CLL. There are a few counts of this clone. Its antigen is undetermined. This CDR3 contains 13 residues. The V gene's germline CDR1 is WNHNN and CDR2 SYGVQD (reference sequence). Losses at the gene ends were 8 bases for V and 5 bases for J; bases not matched to a gene: 7. Sequencing used immunoSEQ multiplex PCR; TCRdb keeps in-frame clones, though not all of them. The sample lists about 300,000 clones, roughly 76% occurring once. Study-level findings and limits: Shared public clonotypes were rare, and on treatment they either got smaller or stayed the same.

This clonotype originated in a human donor with chronic lymphocytic leukemia. V is TRBV10-1 and J is TRBJ1-1, with 8 bases fitting TRBD1. The source material was PBMCs, sampled at disease progression, from a patient treated with ibrutinib. CDR3 sequence reads: CASRQGKETEAFF. Here the CDR3 DNA reads TGCGCCAGCCGACAGGGGAAGGAGACTGAAGCTTTCTTT.